This T cell receptor beta chain was identified in a study of blood T cell repertoires in COVID-19. CDR3 length: 16 residues. V was cut by 2 bases and J by 1 base, with 14 bases left in between. Germline assignment: CDR1 SGHAT and CDR2 FQNNGV. Per the study methods: How many nucleated cells were present was estimated from reference gene primer amplification. Assay: immunoSEQ multiplex PCR; the TCRdb copy retains only in-frame clones and omits some. D and trimming come from the DNA, and the V and J calls and clone size come from that table. The data hold 160,000 or so clones, with 89% observed a single time.

This clonotype was obtained from a man aged 55 to 70 with acute or convalescent COVID-19. The chain carries TRBV11-2 and TRBJ1-1; D unclear. Sequencing was performed on peripheral blood. The CDR3 region has the DNA TGTGCCAGCAGCTTACCACCCGCGGAGTGGAACACTGAAGCTTTCTTT. The encoded protein is CASSLPPAEWNTEAFF.